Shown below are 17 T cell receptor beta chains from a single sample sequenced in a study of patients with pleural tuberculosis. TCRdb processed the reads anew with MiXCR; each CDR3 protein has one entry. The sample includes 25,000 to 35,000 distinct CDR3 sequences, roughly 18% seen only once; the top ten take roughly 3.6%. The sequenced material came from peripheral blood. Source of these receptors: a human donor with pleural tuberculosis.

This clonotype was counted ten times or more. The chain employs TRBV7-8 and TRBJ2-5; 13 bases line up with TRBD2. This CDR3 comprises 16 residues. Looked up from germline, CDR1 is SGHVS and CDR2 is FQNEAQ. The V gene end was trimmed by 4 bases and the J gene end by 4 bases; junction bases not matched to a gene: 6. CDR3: CASSSGLAGVGETQYF. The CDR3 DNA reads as TGTGCCAGCAGCTCTGGACTAGCGGGAGTTGGAGAGACCCAGTACTTC. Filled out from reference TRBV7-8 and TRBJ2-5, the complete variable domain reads GAGVSQSPRYKVAKRGQDVALRCDPISGHVSLFWYQQALGQGPEFLTYFQNEAQLDKSGLPSDRFFAERPEGSVSTLKIQRTQQEDSAVYLCASSSGLAGVGETQYFGPGTRLLVL.

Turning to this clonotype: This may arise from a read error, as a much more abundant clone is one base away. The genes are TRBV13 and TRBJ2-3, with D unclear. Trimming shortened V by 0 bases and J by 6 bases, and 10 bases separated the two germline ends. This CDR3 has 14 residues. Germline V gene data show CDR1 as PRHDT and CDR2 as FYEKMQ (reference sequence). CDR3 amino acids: CASSLGPDHDTQYF. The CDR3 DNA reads TGTGCCAGCAGCTTAGGCCCCGATCACGATACGCAGTATTTT.

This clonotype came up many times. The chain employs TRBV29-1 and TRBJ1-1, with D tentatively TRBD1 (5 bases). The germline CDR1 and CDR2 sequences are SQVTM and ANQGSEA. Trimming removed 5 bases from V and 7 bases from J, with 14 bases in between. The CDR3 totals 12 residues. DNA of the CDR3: TGCAGCGTTTCCCGGGACTCGGGTGAAGCTTTCTTT. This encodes CSVSRDSGEAFF. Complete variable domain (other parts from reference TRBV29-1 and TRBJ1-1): SAVISQKPSRDICQRGTSLTIQCQVDSQVTMMFWYRQQPGQSLTLIATANQGSEATYESGFVIDKFPISRPNLTFSTLTVSNMSPEDSSIYLCSVSRDSGEAFFGQGTRLTVV.

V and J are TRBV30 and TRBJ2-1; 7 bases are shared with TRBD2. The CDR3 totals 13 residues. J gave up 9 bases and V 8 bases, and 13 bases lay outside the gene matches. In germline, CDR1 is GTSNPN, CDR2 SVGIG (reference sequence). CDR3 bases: TGTGCCAGTAAAGTACGGGAGCGGGGTGAGCAGTTCTTC. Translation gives CASKVRERGEQFF.

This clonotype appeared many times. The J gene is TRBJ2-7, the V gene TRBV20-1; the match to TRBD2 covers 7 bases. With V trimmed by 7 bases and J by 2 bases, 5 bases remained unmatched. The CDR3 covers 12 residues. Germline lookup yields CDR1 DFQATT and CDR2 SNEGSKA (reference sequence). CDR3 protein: CSVSGGTYEQYF. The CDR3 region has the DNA TGCAGTGTTTCCGGGGGGACCTACGAGCAGTACTTC.

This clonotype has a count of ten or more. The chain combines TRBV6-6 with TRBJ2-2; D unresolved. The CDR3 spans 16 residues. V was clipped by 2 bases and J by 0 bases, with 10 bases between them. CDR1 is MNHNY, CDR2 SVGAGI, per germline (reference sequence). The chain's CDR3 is CASSYRQTTNTGELFF. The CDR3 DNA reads TGTGCCAGCAGTTACCGGCAGACCACGAACACCGGGGAGCTGTTTTTT.

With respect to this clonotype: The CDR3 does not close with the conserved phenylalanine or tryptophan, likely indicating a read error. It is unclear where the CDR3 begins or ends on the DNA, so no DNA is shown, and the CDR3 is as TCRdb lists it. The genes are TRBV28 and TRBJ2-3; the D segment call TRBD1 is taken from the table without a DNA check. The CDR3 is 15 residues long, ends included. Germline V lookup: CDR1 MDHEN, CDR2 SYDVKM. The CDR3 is CASSSPGKRTDTRYL.

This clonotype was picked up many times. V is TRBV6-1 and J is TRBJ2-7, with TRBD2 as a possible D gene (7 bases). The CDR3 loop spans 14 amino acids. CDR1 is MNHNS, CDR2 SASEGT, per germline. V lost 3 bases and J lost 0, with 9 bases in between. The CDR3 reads CASSDGGPSYEQYF. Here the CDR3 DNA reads TGTGCCAGCAGTGACGGGGGGCCCTCCTACGAGCAGTACTTC.

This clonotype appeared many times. CDR3 in DNA: TGTGCCAGCAGCCTTAGACAGCGGGGCTCACAAGAGACCCAGTACTTC. Residues: CASSLRQRGSQETQYF. The V gene is TRBV7-2, the J gene TRBJ2-5; 7 nucleotides align to TRBD2. The CDR3 length is 16 residues. After removal of 5 bases from V and 2 bases from J, the junction contained 11 bases not matched to a gene. Germline V gene lookup returns CDR1 SGHTA and CDR2 FQGNSA.

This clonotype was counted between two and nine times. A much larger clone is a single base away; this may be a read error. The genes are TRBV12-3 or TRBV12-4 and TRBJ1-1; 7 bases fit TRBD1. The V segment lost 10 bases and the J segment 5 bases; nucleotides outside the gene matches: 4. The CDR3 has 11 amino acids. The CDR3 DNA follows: TGTGCCACCACCAGGGGGACTGAAGCTTTCTTT. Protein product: CATTRGTEAFF.

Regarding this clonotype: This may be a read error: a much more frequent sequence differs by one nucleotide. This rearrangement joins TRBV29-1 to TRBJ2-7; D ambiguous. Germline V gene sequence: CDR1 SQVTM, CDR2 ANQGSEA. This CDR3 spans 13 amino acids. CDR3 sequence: CSVVSAPSYGQYF. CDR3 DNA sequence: TGCAGCGTTGTATCCGCTCCGTCTTACGGGCAGTACTTC.

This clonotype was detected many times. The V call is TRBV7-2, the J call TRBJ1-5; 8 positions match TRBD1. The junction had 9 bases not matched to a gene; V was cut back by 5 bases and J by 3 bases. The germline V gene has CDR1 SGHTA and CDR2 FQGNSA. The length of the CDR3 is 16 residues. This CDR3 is CASSLRTGLVNQPQHF. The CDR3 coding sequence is TGTGCCAGCAGCCTGCGGACAGGGTTGGTCAATCAGCCCCAGCATTTT. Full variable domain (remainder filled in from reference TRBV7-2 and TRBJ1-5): GAGVSQSPSNKVTEKGKDVELRCDPISGHTALYWYRQSLGQGLEFLIYFQGNSAPDKSGLPSDRFSAERTGGSVSTLTIQRTQQEDSAVYLCASSLRTGLVNQPQHFGDGTRLSIL.

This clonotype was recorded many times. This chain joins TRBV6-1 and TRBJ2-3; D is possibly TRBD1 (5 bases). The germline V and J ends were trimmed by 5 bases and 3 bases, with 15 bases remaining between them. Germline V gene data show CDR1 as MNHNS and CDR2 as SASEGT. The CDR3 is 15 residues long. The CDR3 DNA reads TGTGCCAGCAGTTCCGGACACCGATTAACAGATACGCAGTATTTT. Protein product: CASSSGHRLTDTQYF.

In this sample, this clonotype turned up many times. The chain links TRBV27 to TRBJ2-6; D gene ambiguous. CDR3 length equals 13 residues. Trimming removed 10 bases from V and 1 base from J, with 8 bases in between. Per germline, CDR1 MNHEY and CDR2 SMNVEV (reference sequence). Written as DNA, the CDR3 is TGTGCCACCCGTAGTTCTGGGGCCAACGTCCTGACTTTC. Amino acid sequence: CATRSSGANVLTF.

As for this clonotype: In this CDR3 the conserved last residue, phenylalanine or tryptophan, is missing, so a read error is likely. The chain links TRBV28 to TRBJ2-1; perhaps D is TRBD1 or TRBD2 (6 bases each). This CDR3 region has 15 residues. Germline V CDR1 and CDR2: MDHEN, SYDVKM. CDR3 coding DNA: TGTGCCTGCAGTGACCGAGGGGGGTCCTACAATGAGCAGTTCTTA. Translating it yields CACSDRGGSYNEQFL.

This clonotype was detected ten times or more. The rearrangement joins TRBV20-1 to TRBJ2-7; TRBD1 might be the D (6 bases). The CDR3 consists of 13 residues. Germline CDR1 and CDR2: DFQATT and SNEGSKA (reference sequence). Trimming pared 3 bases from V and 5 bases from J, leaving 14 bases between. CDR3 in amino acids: CSASLQGTHEQYF. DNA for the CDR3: TGCAGTGCTAGTCTACAGGGCACTCACGAGCAGTACTTC.

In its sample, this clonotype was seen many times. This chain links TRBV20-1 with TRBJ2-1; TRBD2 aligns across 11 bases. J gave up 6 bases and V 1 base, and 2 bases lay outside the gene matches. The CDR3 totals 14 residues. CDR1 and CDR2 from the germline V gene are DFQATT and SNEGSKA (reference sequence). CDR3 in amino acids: CSARGLAGGNEQFF. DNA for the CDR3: TGCAGTGCTAGAGGCCTAGCGGGGGGCAATGAGCAGTTCTTC.